What follows are 29 T cell receptor beta chains derived from one specimen sequenced in a study of blood T cell repertoires in COVID-19. Sequencing was performed with immunoSEQ multiplex PCR; in TCRdb, only in-frame clones are kept and a portion is missing. In the table there are approximately 220,000 clones, roughly 90% of which are singletons. Sequencing was done on a sample of PBMCs or T cells enriched from blood (not recorded which). The receptors originated from a woman aged 25 to 39 with acute COVID-19.

This chain joins TRBV7-8 and TRBJ1-2; 9 nucleotides line up with TRBD1. The CDR3 is 14 amino acids. V dropped 5 bases and J dropped 4; count of bases not matched to a gene: 5. The germline V gene has CDR1 SGHVS and CDR2 FQNEAQ. In nucleotides, the CDR3 is TGTGCCAGCAGCAAGGGACAGGGTGGCTATGGCTACACCTTC. It translates to CASSKGQGGYGYTF.

The rearrangement uses TRBV19 and TRBJ1-2; the D is unclear. Between the trimmed V and J ends, which lost 3 bases and 4 bases, there was a span of 9 bases. Looked up from germline, CDR1 is LNHDA and CDR2 is SQIVND (reference sequence). This CDR3 has 13 residues. This CDR3 reads CASSILRVYGYTF. CDR3 DNA: TGTGCCAGTAGTATTCTTCGGGTCTATGGCTACACCTTC. The whole variable domain, filled in from reference TRBV19 and TRBJ1-2, reads DGGITQSPKYLFRKEGQNVTLSCEQNLNHDAMYWYRQDPGQGLRLIYYSQIVNDFQKGDIAEGYSVSREKKESFPLTVTSAQKNPTAFYLCASSILRVYGYTFGSGTRLTVV.

The V gene is TRBV7-9, the J gene TRBJ1-5; perhaps TRBD1 as D (6 bases). V gave up 0 bases and J gave up 8 bases, with 8 bases separating them. The CDR3 is made up of 13 amino acids. Germline CDR1 SEHNR, CDR2 FQNEAQ (reference sequence). The CDR3 DNA follows: TGTGCCAGCAGCTTAGCGGGGGCAGAGCCCCAGCATTTT. It is translated as CASSLAGAEPQHF.

The chain has TRBV4-1 and TRBJ2-1, with 11 bases fitting TRBD2. The CDR3 runs to 17 residues. The germline V gene encodes CDR1 MGHRA and CDR2 YSYEKL. J lost 2 bases, V lost 4 bases, and 7 bases had no gene match. CDR3 loop: CASSPRPSGGTYNEQFF. Here the CDR3 DNA reads TGCGCCAGCAGCCCACGGCCTAGCGGGGGGACCTACAATGAGCAGTTCTTC.

The V call is TRBV7-9, the J call TRBJ1-1; 8 positions agree with TRBD1. The CDR3 totals 13 residues. Germline V gene sequence: CDR1 SEHNR, CDR2 FQNEAQ (reference sequence). Losses at the gene ends were 3 bases for V and 7 bases for J; bases not matched to a gene: 4. The CDR3 coding sequence is TGTGCCAGCAGCTTGACAGGGGTTGATGAAGCTTTCTTT. This encodes CASSLTGVDEAFF.

The rearrangement uses TRBV29-1 and TRBJ2-1, with D possibly matching TRBD2 (5 bases). Germline V gene lookup returns CDR1 SQVTM and CDR2 ANQGSEA. The length of the CDR3 is 14 residues. Trimming left V 5 bases short and J 3 bases short, with 14 bases between. CDR3: CSVPSGNNYNEQFF. CDR3 nucleotide sequence: TGCAGCGTTCCCTCGGGGAATAACTACAATGAGCAGTTCTTC.

The chain employs TRBV2 and TRBJ1-1; perhaps TRBD1 as D (5 bases). The CDR3 length is 14 residues. Germline-derived CDR1 and CDR2 are SNHLY and FYNNEI. Trimming took 6 bases from V and 5 from J, leaving 16 bases between them. CDR3 region: CASSDYSDSTEAFF. In DNA, the CDR3 is TGTGCCAGCAGCGATTATTCCGACAGTACTGAAGCTTTCTTT.

The chain recombines TRBV4-3 with TRBJ1-2; D not certain. Per the germline V gene, CDR1 is LGHNA and CDR2 is YSLEER. This CDR3 has 15 residues. The V end lost 3 bases, the J end lost 1 base, and 12 bases lay between the germline ends. The CDR3 is CASSHLGSYNYGYTF. The DNA for the CDR3 is TGCGCCAGCAGCCACCTTGGGAGCTATAACTATGGCTACACCTTC.

V and J are TRBV19 and TRBJ2-2; D may be TRBD1 (5 bases). The CDR3 sequence is 15 residues long. Trimming shortened V by 5 bases and J by 8 bases, and 18 bases separated the two germline ends. Germline loops: CDR1 LNHDA, CDR2 SQIVND (reference sequence). CDR3 DNA sequence: TGTGCCAGTAGTCCCCGCCGAACAGGAGCTGGGGAGCTGTTTTTT. This translates into CASSPRRTGAGELFF.

V gene TRBV27 combines with J gene TRBJ1-2, with D tentatively TRBD1 (5 bases). This CDR3 comprises 14 residues. With 5 bases removed from V and 4 bases from J, the gap between germline ends came to 14 bases. Per the germline V gene, CDR1 is MNHEY and CDR2 is SMNVEV (reference sequence). CDR3 sequence (DNA): TGTGCCAGCAGTGCGCAGGGTCTTGGCTATGGCTACACCTTC. It codes for CASSAQGLGYGYTF.

The chain links TRBV7-9 to TRBJ2-3, with D maybe TRBD2 (6 bases). This CDR3 region has 16 residues. The V end lost 1 base, the J end lost 2 bases, and 13 bases lay between the germline ends. In germline, CDR1 is SEHNR, CDR2 FQNEAQ (reference sequence). The CDR3 sequence is CASSLDLGGPTDTQYF. The CDR3 DNA sequence: TGTGCCAGCAGCTTAGATCTCGGAGGGCCCACAGATACGCAGTATTTT. Complete variable domain (other parts from reference TRBV7-9 and TRBJ2-3): DTGVSQNPRHKITKRGQNVTFRCDPISEHNRLYWYRQTLGQGPEFLTYFQNEAQLEKSRLLSDRFSAERPKGSFSTLEIQRTEQGDSAMYLCASSLDLGGPTDTQYFGPGTRLTVL.

The chain joins TRBV5-1 to TRBJ2-2, with 11 bases fitting TRBD2. Germline CDR1 reads SGHRS; CDR2 reads YFSETQ. Losses at the gene ends were 4 bases for V and 4 bases for J; bases not matched to a gene: 6. CDR3 size: 16 residues. The CDR3 nucleotides read TGCGCCAGCAGCCCAGGGACTAGCGGCCTCACCGGGGAGCTGTTTTTT. This sequence encodes CASSPGTSGLTGELFF.

The CDR3: CASGFSGGEETQYF. The DNA of the CDR3 is TGTGCTAGTGGTTTTTCAGGGGGCGAGGAGACCCAGTACTTC. V and J are TRBV12-5 and TRBJ2-5; 8 bases fit TRBD1. The CDR3 totals 14 residues. The V segment lost 3 bases and the J segment 5 bases; nucleotides outside the gene matches: 5. Germline V CDR1 and CDR2: LGHNT, FRNRAP.

This clone occurred once. The DNA for the CDR3 is TGTGCCAGCAGTACCACAGGGCTCTATCAGCCCCAGCATTTT. This sequence encodes CASSTTGLYQPQHF. The rearrangement joins TRBV28 to TRBJ1-5, with a weak D call TRBD1 (6 bases). Trimming stripped 5 bases from V and 5 bases from J, with 13 bases between. Per germline, CDR1 MDHEN and CDR2 SYDVKM. The CDR3 spans 14 residues.

The chain links TRBV11-2 to TRBJ2-7, with 10 bases matching TRBD2. Trimming cost V 3 bases and J 5 bases; bases outside gene matches: 10. The CDR3 is 16 residues long. CDR1 is SGHAT and CDR2 is FQNNGV in the germline V gene. CDR3 sequence: CASSFFQRGGKDEQYF. CDR3 coding DNA: TGTGCCAGCAGCTTCTTCCAGCGGGGGGGGAAGGACGAGCAGTACTTC. The variable domain in full, completed from reference TRBV11-2 and TRBJ2-7, reads EAGVAQSPRYKIIEKRQSVAFWCNPISGHATLYWYQQILGQGPKLLIQFQNNGVVDDSQLPKDRFSAERLKGVDSTLKIQPAKLEDSAVYLCASSFFQRGGKDEQYFGPGTRLTVT.

The V gene is TRBV3-1 (or the pseudogene TRBV3-2), the J gene TRBJ2-3, with D unresolved. Germline V gene lookup returns CDR1 LGHDT and CDR2 YNNKEL (reference sequence). The CDR3 contains 12 residues. With 6 bases removed from V and 4 bases from J, the gap between germline ends came to 8 bases. The CDR3 reads CASSFGSDTQYF. The CDR3 region has the DNA TGTGCCAGCAGTTTCGGGTCAGATACGCAGTATTTT.

This clone has more than one count but fewer than ten. The chain links TRBV9 to TRBJ1-6; 9 bases agree with TRBD1. The CDR3 is 15 amino acids. The germline V gene encodes CDR1 SGDLS and CDR2 YYNGEE. The V segment lost 4 bases and the J segment 8 bases; nucleotides outside the gene matches: 7. The CDR3 nucleotides are TGTGCCAGCAGCCCCTGGGACAGGGCGTATTCACCCCTCCACTTT. Its translation: CASSPWDRAYSPLHF.

The chain couples TRBV30 to TRBJ2-7; TRBD1 matches at 8 bases. This CDR3 contains 14 residues. The trim removed 3 bases at V and 2 bases at J, leaving 6 bases unmatched. Germline V gene lookup returns CDR1 GTSNPN and CDR2 SVGIG (reference sequence). CDR3 region: CAWRLTGATYEQYF. DNA for the CDR3: TGTGCCTGGAGGTTGACAGGGGCAACCTACGAGCAGTACTTC.

This sequence joins TRBV28 and TRBJ1-2; D is unclear. This CDR3 has 13 residues. Trimming removed 3 bases at V and 4 bases at J, with 9 bases between. Germline assignment: CDR1 MDHEN and CDR2 SYDVKM. The CDR3 DNA reads as TGTGCCAGCAGTTTTGGCGGCAGCTATGGCTACACCTTC. Its protein is CASSFGGSYGYTF.

CDR3: CAWTPDRITEAFF. The CDR3 DNA sequence: TGTGCCTGGACACCAGACAGGATAACTGAAGCTTTCTTT. J is TRBJ1-1 and V is TRBV30; D is perhaps TRBD1 (6 bases). This CDR3 is built from 13 residues. Germline CDR1 reads GTSNPN; CDR2 reads SVGIG (reference sequence). V was trimmed by 4 bases and J by 5 bases, leaving 14 bases between them.

This rearrangement joins TRBV6-5 to TRBJ2-3, with TRBD1 matching 8 bases. V dropped 4 bases and J dropped 7; count of bases not matched to a gene: 7. Germline values: CDR1 MNHEY, CDR2 SVGAGI. The CDR3 has 14 residues. The CDR3 loop reads CASSLQGVTNTQYF. CDR3 sequence (DNA): TGTGCCAGCAGTTTACAGGGGGTAACGAATACGCAGTATTTT.

This sequence joins TRBV7-2 and TRBJ2-7; possibly TRBD1 for D (6 bases). This CDR3 comprises 14 residues. CDR1 is SGHTA, CDR2 FQGNSA, per germline. Trimming pared 4 bases from V and 1 base from J, leaving 11 bases between. CDR3 sequence reads: CASSSQGSSYEQYF. In nucleotides, the CDR3 is TGTGCCAGCAGCTCACAGGGTTCGTCCTACGAGCAGTACTTC.

The gene calls are TRBV25-1 and TRBJ2-7; 8 positions match TRBD2. Germline-derived CDR1 and CDR2 are MGHDK and SYGVNS. V trimming: 6 bases; J trimming: 5 bases; junction bases outside the gene matches: 12. The CDR3 is 15 residues long. CDR3: CASRGLGLATDEQYF. In DNA, the CDR3 is TGTGCCAGCAGGGGACTTGGACTAGCTACCGACGAGCAGTACTTC.

This rearrangement joins TRBV4-1 to TRBJ1-5; TRBD1 might be the D (6 bases). Deletions cut 2 bases from V and 1 base from J, with 12 bases between. The CDR3 runs 16 residues. In germline, CDR1 is MGHRA, CDR2 YSYEKL. DNA for the CDR3: TGCGCCAGCAGCCAATCGCCGGGGGGCAGCAATCAGCCCCAGCATTTT. It codes for CASSQSPGGSNQPQHF.

This chain uses TRBV29-1 with TRBJ1-1, with D uncertain. Trimming left V 4 bases short and J 4 bases short, with 16 bases between. This CDR3 comprises 14 residues. Germline CDR1 SQVTM, CDR2 ANQGSEA. CDR3 amino acids: CSVVKTDFGTEAFF. CDR3 bases: TGCAGCGTTGTGAAAACAGATTTTGGCACTGAAGCTTTCTTT. The full variable domain, with the rest looked up from reference TRBV29-1 and TRBJ1-1, is SAVISQKPSRDICQRGTSLTIQCQVDSQVTMMFWYRQQPGQSLTLIATANQGSEATYESGFVIDKFPISRPNLTFSTLTVSNMSPEDSSIYLCSVVKTDFGTEAFFGQGTRLTVV.

The CDR3 DNA reads as TGTGCCAGCAGTCGGAGCGGGGCTGGAGGCTACACCTTC. Translating it yields CASSRSGAGGYTF. V is TRBV6-5 and J is TRBJ1-2, with D perhaps matching TRBD1 (5 bases). CDR3 size: 13 residues. The V end was cut by 5 bases, the J end by 8 bases, with 15 bases between. Germline CDR1 MNHEY, CDR2 SVGAGI.

The V and J genes are TRBV28 and TRBJ1-4; D possibly corresponds to TRBD1 (5 bases). The CDR3 is 14 residues long. CDR1 and CDR2 (germline): MDHEN, SYDVKM. V lost 4 bases, J lost 8 bases, and 14 bases lay in between. In DNA, the CDR3 is TGTGCCAGCAGTTCCTCGTGGGGGGGGGAAAAACTGTTTTTT. Translated, it gives CASSSSWGGEKLFF. The full variable domain, rest sourced from reference TRBV28 and TRBJ1-4, is DVKVTQSSRYLVKRTGEKVFLECVQDMDHENMFWYRQDPGLGLRLIYFSYDVKMKEKGDIPEGYSVSREKKERFSLILESASTNQTSMYLCASSSSWGGEKLFFGSGTQLSVL.

The chain has TRBV27 and TRBJ1-6; tentative D call: TRBD1 (6 bases). Trimming left V 5 bases short and J 10 bases short, with 21 bases between. The CDR3 runs 16 residues. Looked up from germline, CDR1 is MNHEY and CDR2 is SMNVEV (reference sequence). The CDR3 spells CASSPRLQGGHSPLHF. The CDR3 bases are TGTGCCAGCAGTCCCAGACTACAGGGAGGGCACTCACCCCTCCACTTT.

V is TRBV28 and J is TRBJ2-7; possible D gene TRBD2, 6 bases. CDR3 length: 14 amino acids. The V end lost 4 bases, the J end lost 2 bases, and 12 bases lay between the germline ends. Germline V gene lookup returns CDR1 MDHEN and CDR2 SYDVKM. The CDR3 spells CASSSAGRTYEQYF. The CDR3 DNA reads as TGTGCCAGCAGTTCTGCAGGGAGGACCTACGAGCAGTACTTC. Filled out from reference TRBV28 and TRBJ2-7, the complete variable domain reads DVKVTQSSRYLVKRTGEKVFLECVQDMDHENMFWYRQDPGLGLRLIYFSYDVKMKEKGDIPEGYSVSREKKERFSLILESASTNQTSMYLCASSSAGRTYEQYFGPGTRLTVT.